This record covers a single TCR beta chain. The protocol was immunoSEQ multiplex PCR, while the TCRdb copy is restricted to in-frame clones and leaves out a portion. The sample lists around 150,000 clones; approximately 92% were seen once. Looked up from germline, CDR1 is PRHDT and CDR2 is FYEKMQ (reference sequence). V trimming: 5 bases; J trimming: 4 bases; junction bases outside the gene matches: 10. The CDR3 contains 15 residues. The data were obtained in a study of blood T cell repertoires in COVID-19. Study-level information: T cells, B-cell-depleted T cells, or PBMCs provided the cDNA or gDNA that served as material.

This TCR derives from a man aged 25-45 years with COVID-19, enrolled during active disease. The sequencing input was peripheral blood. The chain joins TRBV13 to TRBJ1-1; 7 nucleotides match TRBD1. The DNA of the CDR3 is TGTGCCAGCAGCAGCCTAGGGGGCACGGGCACTGAAGCTTTCTTT. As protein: CASSSLGGTGTEAFF.